Listed here are 16 T cell receptor beta chains from one sample, sequenced in a study of cytomegalovirus exposure and HLA in healthy donors (TCRdb year 2017). The library was generated by the immunoSEQ multiplex PCR assay. The multiplex PCR relied on a mix of 60 forward primers for TCR Vbeta segments and 13 reverse primers for TCR Jbeta segments. TCRdb carries this immuneACCESS record with in-frame sequences only. Its versions omit some clonotypes, under half of them owing to an unresolved V gene in the studies checked, with the rest unexplained. This sample holds fewer than 200,000 clones; 80% were observed only once. Clones ranked in the top ten supply 0.6% to 0.7% of the sample. Sequencing was carried out using PBMCs. Receptor source: a boy younger than 18 in good health and CMV-seronegative.

The count of this clone is one. The chain has TRBV10-3 and TRBJ2-6, with a tentative D call TRBD1 (6 bases). The ends were cut back, 11 bases at V and 0 bases at J, with 23 bases in the middle. The length of the CDR3 is 18 residues. Germline V gives CDR1 ENHRY, CDR2 SYGVKD. The CDR3 loop reads CAARALVADSSGANVLTF. The CDR3 DNA reads TGTGCCGCCCGTGCCCTAGTGGCGGACAGCTCTGGGGCCAACGTCCTGACTTTC.

This chain uses TRBV18 with TRBJ1-2; 8 nucleotides line up with TRBD1. Germline values: CDR1 KGHSH, CDR2 LQKENI. Trimming removed 2 bases from V and 3 bases from J; junction bases left unmatched: 5. There are 15 residues in the CDR3. The CDR3 spells CASSPFGQGDYGYTF. DNA of the CDR3: TGTGCCAGCTCACCATTCGGACAGGGAGACTATGGCTACACCTTC.

This chain uses TRBV27 with TRBJ2-3; 10 nucleotides match TRBD2. Trimming removed 5 bases from V and 8 bases from J; junction bases left unmatched: 13. CDR1 is MNHEY, CDR2 SMNVEV, per germline (reference sequence). CDR3 length: 16 residues. The CDR3 DNA sequence: TGTGCCAGCAGTCTACTTAACTGGACTAGCGGAGGTACGCAGTATTTT. It is translated as CASSLLNWTSGGTQYF.

The V gene is TRBV30, the J gene TRBJ2-7; D unclear. Trimming removed 7 bases from V and 3 bases from J, with 13 bases in between. This CDR3 contains 12 residues. Germline values: CDR1 GTSNPN, CDR2 SVGIG (reference sequence). CDR3 protein: CALGPLGYEQYF. Written as DNA, the CDR3 is TGTGCCTTGGGCCCCCTGGGCTACGAGCAGTACTTC. The full variable domain, completed using reference TRBV30 and TRBJ2-7, is SQTIHQWPATLVQPVGSPLSLECTVEGTSNPNLYWYRQAAGRGLQLLFYSVGIGQISSEVPQNLSASRPQDRQFILSSKKLLLSDSGFYLCALGPLGYEQYFGPGTRLTVT.

This clone appeared a single time. The J gene is TRBJ1-5, the V gene TRBV7-8; D not resolved. The V gene lost 3 bases and the J gene lost 5 bases, with 11 bases spanning the gap. CDR3 size: 14 residues. The germline gives CDR1 SGHVS, CDR2 FQNEAQ. The CDR3, as DNA: TGTGCCAGCAGCTTGTGGGAGTTCCATCAGCCCCAGCATTTT. It yields the protein CASSLWEFHQPQHF.

V gene TRBV7-2 combines with J gene TRBJ1-1, with D perhaps matching TRBD1 (5 bases). Germline-derived CDR1 and CDR2 are SGHTA and FQGNSA. Trimming removed 6 bases at V and 1 base at J, with 12 bases between. The CDR3 is 14 residues long. This CDR3 is CASRTDSRNTEAFF. Written as DNA, the CDR3 is TGTGCCAGCAGAACAGACAGCCGGAACACTGAAGCTTTCTTT.

Comments on this clone: Other DNA variants within this sample encode the same CDR3. The rearrangement joins TRBV4-2 to TRBJ1-1, with D possibly being TRBD1 (5 bases). V was trimmed by 0 bases and J by 1 base, leaving 9 bases between them. Germline V gives CDR1 LGHNA, CDR2 YNFKEQ. This CDR3 contains 15 residues. The CDR3 nucleotides are TGTGCCAGCAGCCAAGAAGGACAAGCGAACACTGAAGCTTTCTTT. Translation: CASSQEGQANTEAFF.

This clone was seen just once. The chain combines TRBV2 with TRBJ2-3; a weak D match, TRBD2 (6 bases). The germline V gene encodes CDR1 SNHLY and CDR2 FYNNEI. The length of the CDR3 is 15 residues. Trimming left V 0 bases short and J 6 bases short, with 13 bases between. Written as DNA, the CDR3 is TGTGCCAGCAGTGAAGCCGCGGCAGGGAGGGATACGCAGTATTTT. It specifies CASSEAAAGRDTQYF.

V usage is TRBV5-1 and J usage is TRBJ1-2; the D gene is possibly TRBD1 (5 bases). The CDR3 covers 14 residues. Trimming cost V 4 bases and J 4 bases, with 14 bases left between them. The germline V gene encodes CDR1 SGHRS and CDR2 YFSETQ. In DNA, the CDR3 is TGCGCCAGCAGCCCCCTCCGGGACTTCTATGGCTACACCTTC. This encodes CASSPLRDFYGYTF. Full variable domain (rest looked up from reference TRBV5-1 and TRBJ1-2): KAGVTQTPRYLIKTRGQQVTLSCSPISGHRSVSWYQQTPGQGLQFLFEYFSETQRNKGNFPGRFSGRQFSNSRSEMNVSTLELGDSALYLCASSPLRDFYGYTFGSGTRLTVV.

This chain connects TRBV5-5 to TRBJ1-3; 7 positions agree with TRBD1. The CDR3 length is 15 residues. CDR1 is SGHKS, CDR2 YYEKEE, per germline (reference sequence). After removal of 4 bases from V and 3 bases from J, the junction contained 7 bases not matched to a gene. This chain's CDR3 is CASSGGQALGNTIYF. CDR3 DNA: TGTGCCAGCAGCGGCGGACAGGCCCTTGGAAACACCATATATTTT.

The chain couples TRBV4-1 to TRBJ1-2, with 9 nucleotides matching TRBD1. V gave up 0 bases and J gave up 5 bases; unmatched junction bases: 7. This CDR3 spans 16 amino acids. Germline lookup yields CDR1 MGHRA and CDR2 YSYEKL. The chain's CDR3 is CASSQDRVQGAYGYTF. CDR3 bases: TGCGCCAGCAGCCAAGATAGGGTACAGGGGGCGTATGGCTACACCTTC.

The J gene is TRBJ1-4, the V gene TRBV6-4, with D unclear. The length of the CDR3 is 19 residues. Germline values: CDR1 MRHNA, CDR2 SNTAGT. The V and J ends lost 6 bases and 6 bases respectively, with 29 bases between them. This CDR3 reads CASRGAFLSGPAVDEKLFF. The CDR3 bases are TGTGCCAGCAGGGGAGCCTTTTTATCTGGACCGGCAGTTGATGAAAAACTGTTTTTT.

The chain combines TRBV5-4 with TRBJ2-1, with TRBD1 as a possible D gene (7 bases). V lost 4 bases and J lost 4, with 24 bases in between. The CDR3 length is 18 residues. Germline-derived CDR1 and CDR2 are SGHNT and YYREEE (reference sequence). The CDR3, as DNA: TGTGCCAGCAGCCTTGGCCACAATACAGGGGCGGGGTACAATGAGCAGTTCTTC. Residues: CASSLGHNTGAGYNEQFF.

The chain has TRBV30 and TRBJ1-1; a weak D match, TRBD1 (5 bases). In germline, CDR1 is GTSNPN, CDR2 SVGIG (reference sequence). V shed 4 bases and J shed 3 bases, with 12 bases lying between them. The CDR3 sequence is 13 residues long. The CDR3 DNA sequence: TGTGCCTGGACCCGACGGGGGGACACTGAAGCTTTCTTT. Translated, it gives CAWTRRGDTEAFF.

The V gene is TRBV30, the J gene TRBJ1-5; a possible D gene is TRBD1 (6 bases). V shed 0 bases and J shed 6 bases, with 12 bases lying between them. Germline loops: CDR1 GTSNPN, CDR2 SVGIG (reference sequence). There are 14 residues in the CDR3. The CDR3 DNA follows: TGTGCCTGGAGTGTCCAGGGGCGCGCTCAGCCCCAGCATTTT. It translates to CAWSVQGRAQPQHF.

The chain has TRBV5-4 and TRBJ2-5, with TRBD2 matching 14 bases. V trimming: 4 bases; J trimming: 2 bases; junction bases outside the gene matches: 4. Per germline, CDR1 SGHNT and CDR2 YYREEE (reference sequence). CDR3 length: 16 amino acids. CDR3 bases: TGTGCCAGCAGCCGTGGACTAGCGGGAGGACAAGAGACCCAGTACTTC. This encodes CASSRGLAGGQETQYF. The complete variable domain, with remaining parts taken from reference TRBV5-4 and TRBJ2-5, reads ETGVTQSPTHLIKTRGQQVTLRCSSQSGHNTVSWYQQALGQGPQFIFQYYREEENGRGNFPPRFSGLQFPNYSSELNVNALELDDSALYLCASSRGLAGGQETQYFGPGTRLLVL.